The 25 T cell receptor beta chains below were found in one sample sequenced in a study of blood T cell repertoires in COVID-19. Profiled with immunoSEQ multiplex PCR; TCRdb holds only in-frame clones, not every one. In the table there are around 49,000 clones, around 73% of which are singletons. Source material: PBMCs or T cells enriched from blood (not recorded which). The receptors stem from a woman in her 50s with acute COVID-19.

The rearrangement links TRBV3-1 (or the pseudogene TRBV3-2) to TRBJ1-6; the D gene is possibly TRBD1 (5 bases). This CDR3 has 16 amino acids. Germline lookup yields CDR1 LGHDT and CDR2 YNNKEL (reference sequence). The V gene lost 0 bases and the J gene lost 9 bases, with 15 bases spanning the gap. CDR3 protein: CASSQDGWQGFSPLHF. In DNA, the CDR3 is TGTGCCAGCAGCCAAGATGGTTGGCAGGGCTTTTCACCCCTCCACTTT.

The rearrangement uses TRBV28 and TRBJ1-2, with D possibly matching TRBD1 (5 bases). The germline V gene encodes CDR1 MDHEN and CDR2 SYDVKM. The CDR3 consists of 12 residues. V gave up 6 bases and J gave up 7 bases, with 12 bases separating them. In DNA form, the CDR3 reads TGTGCCAGCAGCCCCGGGACTGGTGGCTACACCTTC. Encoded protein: CASSPGTGGYTF.

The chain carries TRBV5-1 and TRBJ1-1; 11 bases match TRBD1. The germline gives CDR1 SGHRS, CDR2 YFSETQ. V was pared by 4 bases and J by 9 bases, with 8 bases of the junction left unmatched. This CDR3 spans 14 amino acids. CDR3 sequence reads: CASSRAGTGGKAFF. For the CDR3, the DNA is TGCGCCAGCAGCCGCGCCGGGACAGGGGGTAAAGCTTTCTTT.

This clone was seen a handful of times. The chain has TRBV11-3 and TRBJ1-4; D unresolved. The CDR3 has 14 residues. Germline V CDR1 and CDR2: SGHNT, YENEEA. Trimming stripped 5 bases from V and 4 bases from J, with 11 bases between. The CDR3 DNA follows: TGTGCCAGCAGCCCCGGGAGGTATAATGAAAAACTGTTTTTT. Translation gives CASSPGRYNEKLFF. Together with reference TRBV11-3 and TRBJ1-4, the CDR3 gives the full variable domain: EAGVVQSPRYKIIEKKQPVAFWCNPISGHNTLYWYLQNLGQGPELLIRYENEEAVDDSQLPKDRFSAERLKGVDSTLKIQPAELGDSAVYLCASSPGRYNEKLFFGSGTQLSVL.

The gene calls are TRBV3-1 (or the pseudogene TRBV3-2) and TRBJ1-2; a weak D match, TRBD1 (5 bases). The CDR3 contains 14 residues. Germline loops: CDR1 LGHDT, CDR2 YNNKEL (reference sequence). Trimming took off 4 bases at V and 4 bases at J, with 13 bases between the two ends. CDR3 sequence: CASSPGGGVYGYTF. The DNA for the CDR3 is TGTGCCAGCAGCCCCGGCGGGGGAGTCTATGGCTACACCTTC.

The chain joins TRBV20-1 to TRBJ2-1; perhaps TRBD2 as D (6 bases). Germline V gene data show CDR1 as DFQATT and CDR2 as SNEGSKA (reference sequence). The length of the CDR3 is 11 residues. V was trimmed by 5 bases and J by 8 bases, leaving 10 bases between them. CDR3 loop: CSAGEVHEQFF. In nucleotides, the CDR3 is TGCAGTGCTGGGGAGGTTCATGAGCAGTTCTTC.

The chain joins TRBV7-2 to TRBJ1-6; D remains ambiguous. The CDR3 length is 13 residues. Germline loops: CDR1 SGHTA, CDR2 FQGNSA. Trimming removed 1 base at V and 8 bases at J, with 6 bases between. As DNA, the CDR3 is TGTGCCAGCAGCTTAGTCCCGGATTCACCCCTCCACTTT. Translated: CASSLVPDSPLHF. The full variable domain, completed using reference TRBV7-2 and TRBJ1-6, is GAGVSQSPSNKVTEKGKDVELRCDPISGHTALYWYRQSLGQGLEFLIYFQGNSAPDKSGLPSDRFSAERTGGSVSTLTIQRTQQEDSAVYLCASSLVPDSPLHFGNGTRLTVT.

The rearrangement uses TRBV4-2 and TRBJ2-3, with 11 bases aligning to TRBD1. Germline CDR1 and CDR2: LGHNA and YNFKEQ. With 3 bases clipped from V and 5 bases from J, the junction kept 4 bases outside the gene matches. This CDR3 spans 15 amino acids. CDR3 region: CASSQGTGGRDTQYF. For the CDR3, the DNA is TGTGCCAGCAGCCAGGGGACAGGGGGAAGAGATACGCAGTATTTT.

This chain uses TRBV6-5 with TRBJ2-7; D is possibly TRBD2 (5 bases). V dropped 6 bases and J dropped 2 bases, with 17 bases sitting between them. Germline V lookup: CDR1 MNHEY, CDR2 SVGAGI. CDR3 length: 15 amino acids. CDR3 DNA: TGTGCCAGCAGCCTTCTTTCGCCGGGGACCTACGAGCAGTACTTC. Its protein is CASSLLSPGTYEQYF.

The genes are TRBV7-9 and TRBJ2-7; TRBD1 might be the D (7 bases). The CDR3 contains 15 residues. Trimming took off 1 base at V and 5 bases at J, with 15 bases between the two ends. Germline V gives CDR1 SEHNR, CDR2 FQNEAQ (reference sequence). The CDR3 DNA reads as TGTGCCAGCAGCTTAGTAGGAGGGGGCGCCAACGAGCAGTACTTC. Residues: CASSLVGGGANEQYF.

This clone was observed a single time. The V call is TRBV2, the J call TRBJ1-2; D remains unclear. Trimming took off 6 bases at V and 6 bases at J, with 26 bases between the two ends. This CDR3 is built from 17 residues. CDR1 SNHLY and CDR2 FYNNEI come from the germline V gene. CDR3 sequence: CASSPWGGRNGVDGYTF. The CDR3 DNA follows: TGTGCCAGCAGCCCCTGGGGAGGGAGAAATGGCGTTGATGGCTACACCTTC.

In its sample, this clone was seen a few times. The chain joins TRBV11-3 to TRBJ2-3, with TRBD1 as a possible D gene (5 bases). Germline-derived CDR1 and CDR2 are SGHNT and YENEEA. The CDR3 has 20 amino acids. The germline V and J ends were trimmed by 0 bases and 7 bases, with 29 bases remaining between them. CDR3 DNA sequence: TGTGCCAGCAGCTTAGATGCGATCCCTGACAGCTGGTCCGAACCTTATACGCAGTATTTT. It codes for CASSLDAIPDSWSEPYTQYF. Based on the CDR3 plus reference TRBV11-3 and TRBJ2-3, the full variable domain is EAGVVQSPRYKIIEKKQPVAFWCNPISGHNTLYWYLQNLGQGPELLIRYENEEAVDDSQLPKDRFSAERLKGVDSTLKIQPAELGDSAVYLCASSLDAIPDSWSEPYTQYFGPGTRLTVL.

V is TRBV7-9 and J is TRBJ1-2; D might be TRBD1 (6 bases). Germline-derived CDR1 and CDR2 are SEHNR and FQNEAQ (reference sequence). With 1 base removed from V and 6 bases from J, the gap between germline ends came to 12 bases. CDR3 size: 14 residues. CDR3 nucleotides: TGTGCCAGCAGCTTAGAGTGGGGACATGATGGCTACACCTTC. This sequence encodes CASSLEWGHDGYTF.

CDR3 DNA: TGTGCCAGCAGTCTCCGGACTGCGGCGGGCGGTGAGCAGTTCTTC. As protein: CASSLRTAAGGEQFF. This chain links TRBV6-5 with TRBJ2-1, with TRBD2 as a possible D gene (5 bases). Germline V gives CDR1 MNHEY, CDR2 SVGAGI. Trimming removed 5 bases at V and 9 bases at J, with 20 bases between. The CDR3 runs to 15 residues.

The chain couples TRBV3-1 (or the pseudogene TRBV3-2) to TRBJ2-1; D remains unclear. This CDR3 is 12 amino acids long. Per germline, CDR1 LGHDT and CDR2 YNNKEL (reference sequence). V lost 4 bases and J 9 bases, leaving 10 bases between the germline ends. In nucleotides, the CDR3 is TGTGCCAGCAGCCCCCGCCGGTCTGAGCAGTTCTTC. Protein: CASSPRRSEQFF.

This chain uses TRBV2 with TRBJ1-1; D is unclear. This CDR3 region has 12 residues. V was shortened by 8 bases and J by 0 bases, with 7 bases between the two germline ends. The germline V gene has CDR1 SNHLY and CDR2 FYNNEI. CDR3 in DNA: TGTGCCAGCGAGGGTATGAACACTGAAGCTTTCTTT. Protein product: CASEGMNTEAFF.

The DNA for the CDR3 is TGTGCCAGCAGCCTCTATGGCCAGAGACTAAAACAAGAGACCCAGTACTTC. Translating it yields CASSLYGQRLKQETQYF. The V call is TRBV7-9, the J call TRBJ2-5; TRBD2 might be the D (5 bases). Trimming left V 5 bases short and J 2 bases short, with 21 bases between. CDR3 length equals 17 residues. Germline CDR1 is SEHNR and CDR2 is FQNEAQ (reference sequence).

The CDR3 here is CASSSPNSRVQFTDTQYF. CDR3 nucleotide sequence: TGTGCCAGCAGTTCCCCAAATTCTAGAGTTCAATTCACAGATACGCAGTATTTT. The chain has TRBV27 and TRBJ2-3; D not resolved. V lost 4 bases to trimming and J lost 2 bases, with 22 bases between them. This CDR3 has 18 amino acids. CDR1 MNHEY and CDR2 SMNVEV come from the germline V gene (reference sequence).

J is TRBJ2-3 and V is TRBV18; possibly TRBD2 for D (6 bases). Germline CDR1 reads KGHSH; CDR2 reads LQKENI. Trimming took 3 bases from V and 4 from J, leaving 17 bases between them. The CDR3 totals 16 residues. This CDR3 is CASSPSNGGLSDTQYF. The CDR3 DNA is TGTGCCAGCTCACCGAGCAACGGGGGACTGTCAGATACGCAGTATTTT. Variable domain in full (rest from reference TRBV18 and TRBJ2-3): NAGVMQNPRHLVRRRGQEARLRCSPMKGHSHVYWYRQLPEEGLKFMVYLQKENIIDESGMPKERFSAEFPKEGPSILRIQQVVRGDSAAYFCASSPSNGGLSDTQYFGPGTRLTVL.

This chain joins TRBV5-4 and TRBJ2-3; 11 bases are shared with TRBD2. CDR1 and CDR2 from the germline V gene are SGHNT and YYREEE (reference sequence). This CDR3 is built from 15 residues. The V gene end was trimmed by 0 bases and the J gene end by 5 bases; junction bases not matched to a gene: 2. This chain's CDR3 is CASSLALAGGDTQYF. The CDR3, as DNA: TGTGCCAGCAGCTTGGCTCTAGCGGGGGGAGATACGCAGTATTTT.

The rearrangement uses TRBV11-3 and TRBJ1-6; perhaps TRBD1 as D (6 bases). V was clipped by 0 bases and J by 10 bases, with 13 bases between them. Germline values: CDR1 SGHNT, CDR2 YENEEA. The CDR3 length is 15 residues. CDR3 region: CASSLDRGAQSPLHF. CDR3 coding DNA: TGTGCCAGCAGCTTAGATCGGGGGGCCCAGTCACCCCTCCACTTT.

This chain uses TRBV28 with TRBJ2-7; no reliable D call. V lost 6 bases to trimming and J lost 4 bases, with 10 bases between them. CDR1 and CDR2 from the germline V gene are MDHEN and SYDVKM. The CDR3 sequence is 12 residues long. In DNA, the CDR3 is TGTGCCAGCAGCTCGACTGATTACGAGCAGTACTTC. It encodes CASSSTDYEQYF.

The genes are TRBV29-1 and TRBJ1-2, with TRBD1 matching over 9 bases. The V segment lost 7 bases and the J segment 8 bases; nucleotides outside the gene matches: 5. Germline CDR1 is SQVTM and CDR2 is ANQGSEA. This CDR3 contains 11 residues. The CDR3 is CSALTGGGYTF. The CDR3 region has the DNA TGCAGCGCTTTGACAGGGGGAGGCTACACCTTC.

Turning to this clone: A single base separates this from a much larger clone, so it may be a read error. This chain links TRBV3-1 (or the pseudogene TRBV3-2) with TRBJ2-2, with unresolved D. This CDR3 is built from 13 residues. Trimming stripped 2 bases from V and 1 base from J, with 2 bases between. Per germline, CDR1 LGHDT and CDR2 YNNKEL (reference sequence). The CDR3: CASSQQNTGELFF. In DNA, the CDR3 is TGTGCCAGCAGCCAACAGAACACCGGGGAGCTGTTTTTT.

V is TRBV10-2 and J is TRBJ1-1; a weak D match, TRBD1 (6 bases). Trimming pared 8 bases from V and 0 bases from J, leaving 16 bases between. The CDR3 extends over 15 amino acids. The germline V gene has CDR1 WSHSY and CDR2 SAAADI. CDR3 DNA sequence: TGCGCCAGCTGTGTGGCAGGGGCTATGAACACTGAAGCTTTCTTT. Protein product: CASCVAGAMNTEAFF.